Listed here are 17 T cell receptor beta chains from one sample, sequenced in a study of blood T cell repertoires in COVID-19. Sequenced by immunoSEQ multiplex PCR; TCRdb stores in-frame clones only, minus some. The sample comprises some 260,000 clones, about 88% of which are singletons, and 0.99% rests with the top ten. The specimen sequenced was peripheral blood. The receptors here all came from a woman aged 40 to 50 who had recovered from COVID-19.

The rearrangement links TRBV9 to TRBJ2-6; 9 bases map to TRBD1. CDR1 SGDLS and CDR2 YYNGEE come from the germline V gene. Trimming took 4 bases from V and 1 from J; bases not matched to a gene: 9. The CDR3 consists of 18 residues. CDR3 protein: CASSPRQGEQSGANVLTF. The CDR3, as DNA: TGTGCCAGCAGCCCCCGACAGGGGGAACAATCTGGGGCCAACGTCCTGACTTTC.

The chain joins TRBV30 to TRBJ1-1; TRBD1 agrees at 7 bases. The CDR3 has 12 residues. Per germline, CDR1 GTSNPN and CDR2 SVGIG (reference sequence). V trimming: 4 bases; J trimming: 7 bases; junction bases outside the gene matches: 6. CDR3 nucleotide sequence: TGTGCCTGGAATAAGGGGGCTGGTGAAGCTTTCTTT. Protein: CAWNKGAGEAFF.

The chain recombines TRBV6-6 with TRBJ1-5; TRBD1 agrees at 8 bases. V dropped 6 bases and J dropped 1; count of bases not matched to a gene: 20. The CDR3 is 20 residues long. The germline gives CDR1 MNHNY, CDR2 SVGAGI (reference sequence). The CDR3 here is CASSPRWAGGARSSNQPQHF. The CDR3 nucleotides read TGTGCCAGCAGCCCGCGGTGGGCAGGGGGCGCCAGAAGCAGCAATCAGCCCCAGCATTTT.

The chain uses TRBV6-4 and TRBJ1-2; D uncertain. This CDR3 has 12 amino acids. With 2 bases removed from V and 1 base from J, the gap between germline ends came to 2 bases. Germline CDR1 is MRHNA and CDR2 is SNTAGT. In DNA, the CDR3 is TGTGCCAGCAGTGACCTTAACTATGGCTACACCTTC. It translates to CASSDLNYGYTF.

The rearrangement links TRBV13 to TRBJ2-1; 11 nucleotides align to TRBD2. In germline, CDR1 is PRHDT, CDR2 FYEKMQ (reference sequence). Unmatched junction bases numbered 5, after V lost 2 bases and J lost 5 bases. The CDR3 is 16 amino acids. CDR3 nucleotide sequence: TGTGCCAGCAGCTTATATGGGACTAGCGGAAACAATGAGCAGTTCTTC. This gives the protein CASSLYGTSGNNEQFF. Combining the CDR3 with reference TRBV13 and TRBJ2-1 gives the whole variable domain AAGVIQSPRHLIKEKRETATLKCYPIPRHDTVYWYQQGPGQDPQFLISFYEKMQSDKGSIPDRFSAQQFSDYHSELNMSSLELGDSALYFCASSLYGTSGNNEQFFGPGTRLTVL.

The chain combines TRBV7-9 with TRBJ2-1; D not resolved. The V end lost 5 bases, the J end lost 6 bases, and 17 bases lay between the germline ends. This CDR3 is 15 amino acids long. Germline V gene lookup returns CDR1 SEHNR and CDR2 FQNEAQ (reference sequence). The chain's CDR3 is CASSLVSLSGNEQFF. The DNA for the CDR3 is TGTGCCAGCAGCCTAGTATCCCTCTCGGGCAATGAGCAGTTCTTC. The full variable domain, completed using reference TRBV7-9 and TRBJ2-1, is DTGVSQNPRHKITKRGQNVTFRCDPISEHNRLYWYRQTLGQGPEFLTYFQNEAQLEKSRLLSDRFSAERPKGSFSTLEIQRTEQGDSAMYLCASSLVSLSGNEQFFGPGTRLTVL.

The chain is built from TRBV10-3 and TRBJ1-1, with 7 nucleotides matching TRBD1. This CDR3 region has 13 residues. Germline CDR1 and CDR2: ENHRY and SYGVKD. With 6 bases clipped from V and 6 bases from J, the junction kept 7 bases outside the gene matches. The CDR3 sequence is CAISQGEGAEAFF. The CDR3 DNA sequence: TGTGCCATCAGCCAGGGGGAAGGGGCTGAAGCTTTCTTT.

V and J are TRBV9 and TRBJ1-5; D remains unclear. The V and J ends lost 4 bases and 6 bases respectively, with 11 bases between them. Germline V gives CDR1 SGDLS, CDR2 YYNGEE. The length of the CDR3 is 13 residues. The CDR3 nucleotides read TGTGCCAGCAGCCCAGATCCCTTTCAGCCCCAGCATTTT. As protein: CASSPDPFQPQHF.

This chain links TRBV5-4 with TRBJ1-1; D is undetermined. The CDR3 runs 15 residues. Germline V CDR1 and CDR2: SGHNT, YYREEE (reference sequence). The V end was cut by 4 bases, the J end by 1 base, with 14 bases between. The CDR3 nucleotides read TGTGCCAGCAGCCCACAAAGGCGGCCGAACACTGAAGCTTTCTTT. This encodes CASSPQRRPNTEAFF.

The chain couples TRBV5-4 to TRBJ2-1, with TRBD2 identical over 7 bases. Trimming at V came to 4 bases and at J to 4 bases, leaving 5 bases not matched to a gene. This CDR3 has 14 residues. Germline CDR1 is SGHNT and CDR2 is YYREEE (reference sequence). CDR3 amino acids: CASSDGGGYNEQFF. The CDR3 DNA reads TGTGCCAGCAGCGATGGGGGGGGGTACAATGAGCAGTTCTTC.

V gene TRBV7-9 combines with J gene TRBJ2-1; TRBD2 is a possible D gene (5 bases). The CDR3 length is 15 residues. The V and J ends lost 0 bases and 5 bases respectively, with 11 bases between them. Germline assignment: CDR1 SEHNR and CDR2 FQNEAQ (reference sequence). The CDR3 DNA is TGTGCCAGCAGCTTAGCGGTCAGAGGGAACAATGAGCAGTTCTTC. It encodes CASSLAVRGNNEQFF.

This clone was picked up one time. The V call is TRBV4-2, the J call TRBJ2-7; 8 nucleotides match TRBD1. The germline V gene has CDR1 LGHNA and CDR2 YNFKEQ. V gave up 3 bases and J gave up 2 bases; unmatched junction bases: 12. The CDR3 covers 17 residues. In DNA, the CDR3 is TGTGCCAGCAGCCACCCCGGACAGGGCGTTTTCGCCTACGAGCAGTACTTC. It yields the protein CASSHPGQGVFAYEQYF.

This clone has more than one count but fewer than ten. The V gene is TRBV4-1, the J gene TRBJ1-6; 7 bases are shared with TRBD1. Germline V gene data show CDR1 as MGHRA and CDR2 as YSYEKL. The V and J ends lost 4 bases and 9 bases, in that order; junction bases with no gene match: 6. The CDR3 covers 14 residues. The CDR3 sequence is CASSPRDSPSPLHF. The CDR3 DNA reads as TGCGCCAGCAGCCCCCGGGACAGCCCTTCACCCCTCCACTTT.

This chain connects TRBV28 to TRBJ1-5; no clear D gene. Trimming stripped 3 bases from V and 1 base from J, with 10 bases between. Germline loops: CDR1 MDHEN, CDR2 SYDVKM. This CDR3 is built from 15 residues. As DNA, the CDR3 is TGTGCCAGCAGTTTGGGTCAGACAAGCAATCAGCCCCAGCATTTT. As protein: CASSLGQTSNQPQHF. The variable domain in full, with the rest retrieved from reference TRBV28 and TRBJ1-5, is DVKVTQSSRYLVKRTGEKVFLECVQDMDHENMFWYRQDPGLGLRLIYFSYDVKMKEKGDIPEGYSVSREKKERFSLILESASTNQTSMYLCASSLGQTSNQPQHFGDGTRLSIL.

The rearrangement uses TRBV4-2 and TRBJ1-2; TRBD1 aligns across 7 bases. The trim removed 0 bases at V and 5 bases at J, leaving 6 bases unmatched. Germline V gives CDR1 LGHNA, CDR2 YNFKEQ. CDR3 length equals 15 residues. The CDR3 is CASSQDRGQLYGYTF. Written as DNA, the CDR3 is TGTGCCAGCAGCCAAGATAGGGGACAGCTTTATGGCTACACCTTC.

The CDR3 bases are TGCGCCAGCAGGAACCCAGGGGGTGAGCAGTTCTTC. Its translation: CASRNPGGEQFF. The rearrangement joins TRBV5-1 to TRBJ2-1, with TRBD1 matching over 7 bases. The CDR3 is 12 residues long. The germline V gene encodes CDR1 SGHRS and CDR2 YFSETQ. V shed 5 bases and J 9 bases; nucleotides not matched to a gene: 5.

The chain is built from TRBV9 and TRBJ2-5; D is possibly TRBD1 (5 bases). V gave up 0 bases and J gave up 4 bases, with 10 bases separating them. This CDR3 has 14 residues. CDR1 is SGDLS, CDR2 YYNGEE, per germline. The CDR3 sequence is CASSVGAGPETQYF. The CDR3 region has the DNA TGTGCCAGCAGCGTAGGCGCAGGGCCAGAGACCCAGTACTTC. Looking up the rest from reference TRBV9 and TRBJ2-5 gives the full variable domain: DSGVTQTPKHLITATGQRVTLRCSPRSGDLSVYWYQQSLDQGLQFLIQYYNGEERAKGNILERFSAQQFPDLHSELNLSSLELGDSALYFCASSVGAGPETQYFGPGTRLLVL.